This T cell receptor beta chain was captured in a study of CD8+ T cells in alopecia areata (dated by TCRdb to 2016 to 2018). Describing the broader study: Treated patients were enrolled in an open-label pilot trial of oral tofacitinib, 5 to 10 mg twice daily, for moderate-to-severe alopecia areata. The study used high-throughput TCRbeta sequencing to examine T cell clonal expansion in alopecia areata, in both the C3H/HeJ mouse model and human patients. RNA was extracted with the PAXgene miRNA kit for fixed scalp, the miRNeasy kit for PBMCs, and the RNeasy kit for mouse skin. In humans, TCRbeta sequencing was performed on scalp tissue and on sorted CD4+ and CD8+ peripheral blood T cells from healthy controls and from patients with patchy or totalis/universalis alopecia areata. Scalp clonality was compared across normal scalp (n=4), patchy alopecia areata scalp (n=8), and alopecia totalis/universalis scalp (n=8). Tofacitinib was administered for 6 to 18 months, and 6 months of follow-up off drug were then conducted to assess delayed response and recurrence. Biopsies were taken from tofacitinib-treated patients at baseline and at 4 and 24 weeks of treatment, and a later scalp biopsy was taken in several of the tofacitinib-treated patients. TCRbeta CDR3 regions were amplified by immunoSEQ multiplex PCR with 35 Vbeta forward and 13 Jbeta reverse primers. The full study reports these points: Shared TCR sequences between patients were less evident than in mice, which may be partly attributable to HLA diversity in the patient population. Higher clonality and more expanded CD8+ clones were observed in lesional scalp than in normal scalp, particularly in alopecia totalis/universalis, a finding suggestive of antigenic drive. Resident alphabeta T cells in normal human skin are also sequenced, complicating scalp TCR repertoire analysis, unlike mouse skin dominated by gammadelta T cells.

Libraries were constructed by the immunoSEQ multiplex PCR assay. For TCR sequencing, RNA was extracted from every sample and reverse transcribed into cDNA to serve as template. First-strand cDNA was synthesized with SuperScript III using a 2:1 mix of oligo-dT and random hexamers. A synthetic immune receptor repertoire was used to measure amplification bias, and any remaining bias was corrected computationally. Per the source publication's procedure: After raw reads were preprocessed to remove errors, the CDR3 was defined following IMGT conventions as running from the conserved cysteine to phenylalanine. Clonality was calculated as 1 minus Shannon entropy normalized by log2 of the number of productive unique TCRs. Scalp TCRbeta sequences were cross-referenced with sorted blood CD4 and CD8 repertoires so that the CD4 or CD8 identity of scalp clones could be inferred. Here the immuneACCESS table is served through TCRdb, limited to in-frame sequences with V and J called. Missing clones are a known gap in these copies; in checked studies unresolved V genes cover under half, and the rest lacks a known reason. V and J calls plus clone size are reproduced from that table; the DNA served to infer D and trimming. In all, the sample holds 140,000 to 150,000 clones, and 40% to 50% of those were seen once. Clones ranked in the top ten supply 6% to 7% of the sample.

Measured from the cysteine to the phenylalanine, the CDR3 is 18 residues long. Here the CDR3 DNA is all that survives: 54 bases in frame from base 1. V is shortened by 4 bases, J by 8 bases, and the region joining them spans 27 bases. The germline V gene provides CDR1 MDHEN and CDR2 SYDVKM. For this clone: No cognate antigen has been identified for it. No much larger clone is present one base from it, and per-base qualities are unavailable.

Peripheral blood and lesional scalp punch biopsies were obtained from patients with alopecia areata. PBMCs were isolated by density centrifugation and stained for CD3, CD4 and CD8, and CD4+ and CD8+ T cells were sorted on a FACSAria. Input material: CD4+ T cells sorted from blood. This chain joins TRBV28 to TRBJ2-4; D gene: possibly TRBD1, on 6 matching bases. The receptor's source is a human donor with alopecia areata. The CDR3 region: CASSSLGGTQGRRDIQYF. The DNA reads TGTGCCAGCAGTTCCTTAGGGGGAACCCAGGGTCGCAGAGACATTCAGTACTTC.